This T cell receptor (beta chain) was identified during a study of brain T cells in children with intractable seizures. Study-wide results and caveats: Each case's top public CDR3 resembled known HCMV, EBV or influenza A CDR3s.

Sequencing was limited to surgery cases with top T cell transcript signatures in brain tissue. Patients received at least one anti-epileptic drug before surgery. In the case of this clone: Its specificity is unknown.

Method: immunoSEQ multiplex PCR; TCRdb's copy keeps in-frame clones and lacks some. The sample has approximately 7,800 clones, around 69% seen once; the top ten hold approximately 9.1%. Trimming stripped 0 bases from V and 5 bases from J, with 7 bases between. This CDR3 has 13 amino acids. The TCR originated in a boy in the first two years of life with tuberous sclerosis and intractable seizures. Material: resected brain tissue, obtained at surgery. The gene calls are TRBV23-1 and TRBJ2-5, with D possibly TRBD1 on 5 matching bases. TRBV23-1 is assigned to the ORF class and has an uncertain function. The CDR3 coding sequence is TGCGCCAGCAGTCAATCACCAGGGGAGACCCAGTACTTC. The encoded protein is CASSQSPGETQYF.